This TCR beta chain was documented in a study of blood T cell repertoires in COVID-19. Overall study: From the United States, Italy and Spain came samples of acute and convalescent COVID-19. T cells, B-cell-depleted T cells, or PBMCs supplied cDNA or gDNA.

Per the original methods: Using reference gene primer amplification, nucleated cell counts were estimated. Only in-frame clones appear in the TCRdb table, and some are missing; sequencing was by immunoSEQ multiplex PCR. V and J calls and clone size are those listed in that table; D and trimming were worked out from the DNA. The data show 140,000 or so clones, about 83% seen once. This CDR3 is 14 amino acids long. V dropped 5 bases and J dropped 6 bases, with 12 bases sitting between them. Germline V CDR1 and CDR2: KGHDR, SFDVKD. This receptor was taken from a man in his forties or fifties with acute or convalescent COVID-19. Sequenced sample: peripheral blood. J is TRBJ2-2 and V is TRBV24-1; D may be TRBD1 (5 bases). CDR3 sequence: CATSVRVGAGELFF. CDR3 in DNA: TGTGCCACCAGTGTCAGAGTAGGGGCCGGGGAGCTGTTTTTT.